A single sample gave rise to the 4 T cell receptor beta chains below, sequenced in a study of technical replicates of blood from several donors. Some clones are missing from TCRdb's copy, which holds only in-frame ones; the method was immunoSEQ multiplex PCR. The sample records tens of thousands of clones, approximately 93% being singletons. Sequencing used T cells isolated from PBMCs. The receptor set was obtained from a human donor in good health.

The chain uses TRBV27 and TRBJ2-4; D is undetermined. Between the trimmed V and J ends, which lost 7 bases and 7 bases, there was a span of 14 bases. Looked up from germline, CDR1 is MNHEY and CDR2 is SMNVEV (reference sequence). The CDR3 is made up of 13 amino acids. DNA for the CDR3: TGTGCCAGCATTAGTCTCTCACGGAACATTCAGTACTTC. This sequence encodes CASISLSRNIQYF.

This clone turned up a few times. This chain joins TRBV27 and TRBJ2-1, with unresolved D. The CDR3 runs 14 residues. The germline V gene encodes CDR1 MNHEY and CDR2 SMNVEV (reference sequence). Trimming removed 3 bases at V and 6 bases at J, with 12 bases between. The CDR3 DNA follows: TGTGCCAGCAGTTTTCGCGTTAGTGTCAATGAGCAGTTCTTC. Translating it yields CASSFRVSVNEQFF.

The J gene is TRBJ1-4, the V gene TRBV7-9; possibly TRBD1 for D (6 bases). Germline assignment: CDR1 SEHNR and CDR2 FQNEAQ (reference sequence). This CDR3 has 14 residues. Between the trimmed V and J ends, which lost 5 bases and 4 bases, there was a span of 11 bases. The CDR3: CASSGDTFNEKLFF. The CDR3 DNA follows: TGTGCCAGCAGCGGGGACACCTTTAATGAAAAACTGTTTTTT.

This chain links TRBV2 with TRBJ1-2, with D possibly matching TRBD1 (6 bases). Germline V gene sequence: CDR1 SNHLY, CDR2 FYNNEI. The CDR3 contains 14 residues. V lost 3 bases and J lost 4, with 12 bases in between. The CDR3 DNA reads as TGTGCCAGCAGTGAGGCCGGGACACTCTATGGCTACACCTTC. It yields the protein CASSEAGTLYGYTF.